The 28 T cell receptor beta chains given below trace back to one sample, sequenced in a study of blood T cells in healthy people across ages. Next came a second PCR, run for about 7 to 11 cycles, which used a sample-barcoded 5' primer along with a J-beta primer mix. TCRdb recomputed calls from the 5' RACE reads with MiXCR, one row per CDR3 protein. Of 1.5 million or so distinct CDR3 sequences detected, approximately 39% appear once; the ten largest clones hold 4%. The sequencing input was blood. These receptors all stem from a woman aged 18-35 years in good health.

This clonotype was seen only a few times. The chain links TRBV20-1 to TRBJ2-7; D is uncertain. Looked up from germline, CDR1 is DFQATT and CDR2 is SNEGSKA (reference sequence). CDR3 size: 12 residues. V was shortened by 8 bases and J by 5 bases, with 16 bases between the two germline ends. Here the CDR3 reads CSHQGIGDEQYF. CDR3 coding DNA: TGCAGTCATCAAGGGATCGGAGACGAGCAGTACTTC.

The chain joins TRBV28 to TRBJ2-7; the match to TRBD1 covers 9 bases. The DNA end lines up better with TRBJ2-5; the J call may be wrong. Germline values: CDR1 MDHEN, CDR2 SYDVKM. This CDR3 contains 17 residues. In DNA, the CDR3 is TGTGCCAGCAGACCAACTCCGGGACAGGGTTTTTTCGAGACCCAGTACTTC. Protein sequence: CASRPTPGQGFFETQYF.

This clonotype was found a few times. V gene TRBV4-1 combines with J gene TRBJ1-1; the D is unclear. The germline V and J ends were trimmed by 0 bases and 4 bases, with 21 bases remaining between them. This CDR3 is built from 18 residues. The germline V gene has CDR1 MGHRA and CDR2 YSYEKL. CDR3 in amino acids: CASSQDRLRNRIITEAFF. The CDR3 DNA is TGCGCCAGCAGCCAAGATAGGCTGCGGAACAGAATAATCACTGAAGCTTTCTTT.

The sample holds a few counts of this clonotype. V and J are TRBV2 and TRBJ2-1; D is possibly TRBD2 (6 bases). The germline gives CDR1 SNHLY, CDR2 FYNNEI. The V end lost 3 bases, the J end lost 6 bases, and 18 bases lay between the germline ends. This CDR3 region has 16 residues. The CDR3 region has the DNA TGTGCCAGCAGTGATCTTAGCGGAATTCCGGGCAATGAGCAGTTCTTC. Translated: CASSDLSGIPGNEQFF.

This clonotype turned up a few times. The chain couples TRBV3-1 to TRBJ2-1; D could derive from TRBD1 or TRBD2 (6 bases each). Trimming stripped 2 bases from V and 11 bases from J, with 16 bases between. The CDR3 is 14 residues long. CDR1 and CDR2 from the germline V gene are LGHDT and YNNKEL (reference sequence). The CDR3 protein is CASSQPSRGLQQFF. The CDR3 bases are TGTGCCAGCAGCCAACCATCCCGGGGGCTTCAGCAGTTCTTC.

This clonotype has only a few counts. CDR3 in amino acids: CASSFVGGPGETQYF. The CDR3 region has the DNA TGTGCCAGCAGCTTCGTGGGAGGGCCGGGTGAGACCCAGTACTTC. The rearrangement uses TRBV5-5 and TRBJ2-5; 7 bases are shared with TRBD2. V was pared by 2 bases and J by 5 bases, with 9 bases of the junction left unmatched. This CDR3 has 15 amino acids. Germline-derived CDR1 and CDR2 are SGHKS and YYEKEE (reference sequence).

The rearrangement links TRBV6-2 or TRBV6-3 to TRBJ2-5, with TRBD1 as a possible D gene (5 bases). The J call may not be correct, given that the DNA end is closer to TRBJ2-7. The germline V gene has CDR1 MNHEY and CDR2 SVGEGT. This CDR3 comprises 15 residues. CDR3 coding DNA: TGTGCCAGCAGTTACTCCGAGCGCAGGGCCAACGAGCAGTACTTC. Amino acids: CASSYSERRANEQYF.

The chain's CDR3 is CASSRTYGVSDGYTF. DNA for the CDR3: TGTGCCAGCAGCCGAACGTATGGGGTCTCGGATGGCTACACCTTC. The chain combines TRBV4-2 with TRBJ1-2; D is undetermined. The CDR3 is 15 residues long. V was pared by 4 bases and J by 6 bases, with 18 bases between. The V gene's germline CDR1 is LGHNA and CDR2 YNFKEQ.

The chain employs TRBV7-2 and TRBJ1-3; no clear D. CDR1 is SGHTA, CDR2 FQGNSA, per germline. The CDR3 covers 15 residues. Trimming removed 1 base at V and 0 bases at J, with 7 bases between. The CDR3 DNA reads as TGTGCCAGCAGCTTAGATAAAATCTCTGGAAACACCATATATTTT. It codes for CASSLDKISGNTIYF.

The rearrangement uses TRBV11-2 and TRBJ2-3; D remains ambiguous. V was cut by 5 bases and J by 14 bases, with 17 bases left in between. This CDR3 comprises 12 residues. Germline CDR1 is SGHAT and CDR2 is FQNNGV. CDR3 loop: CASSVYRAPRYF. The CDR3 DNA is TGTGCCAGCAGCGTCTACCGGGCCCCGCGGTATTTT.

With regard to this clonotype: A much bigger clone sits one base away, suggesting this may be a read error. The J gene is TRBJ2-5, the V gene TRBV24-1; 14 nucleotides match TRBD2. This CDR3 region has 17 residues. V gave up 2 bases and J gave up 11 bases; unmatched junction bases: 12. CDR1 is KGHDR and CDR2 is SFDVKD in the germline V gene. CDR3 bases: TGTGCCACCAGTGATTCCGGGACTAGCGGGAGTTTGCATGGGCAGTACTTC. It specifies CATSDSGTSGSLHGQYF.

The chain carries TRBV7-8 and TRBJ1-2, with unresolved D. This CDR3 region has 15 residues. V dropped 5 bases and J dropped 0 bases, with 13 bases sitting between them. Germline CDR1 SGHVS, CDR2 FQNEAQ. The CDR3 bases are TGTGCCAGCAGCCTACGGAACACAGCTAACTATGGCTACACCTTC. Amino acids: CASSLRNTANYGYTF.

The CDR3 DNA follows: TGTGCCACCAGTGACAGTAGTACTGAAAAACTGTTTTTT. It codes for CATSDSSTEKLFF. The chain uses TRBV24-1 and TRBJ1-4; D call uncertain. Per the germline V gene, CDR1 is KGHDR and CDR2 is SFDVKD. V dropped 4 bases and J dropped 7 bases, with 9 bases sitting between them. CDR3 length equals 13 residues.

The chain recombines TRBV7-2 with TRBJ2-3, with TRBD2 matching 14 bases. V shed 1 base, J shed 5 bases, and the junction held 2 bases outside the gene matches. The length of the CDR3 is 16 residues. CDR1 SGHTA and CDR2 FQGNSA come from the germline V gene. CDR3 sequence reads: CASSLVGLAGEDTQYF. The CDR3 DNA sequence: TGTGCCAGCAGCTTAGTGGGACTAGCGGGAGAAGATACGCAGTATTTT.

The table lists this clonotype with a few counts. CDR3 coding DNA: TGTGCCTGGACCTCAGGGGGTACCAACTATGGCTACACCTTC. Its protein is CAWTSGGTNYGYTF. The chain uses TRBV30 and TRBJ1-2; 7 bases match TRBD1. The CDR3 consists of 14 residues. From germline, CDR1 is GTSNPN and CDR2 SVGIG (reference sequence). V shed 4 bases, J shed 2 bases, and the junction held 7 bases outside the gene matches.

Concerning this clonotype itself: This sequence may be a read error, since a much larger clone differs from it by one base. The V gene is TRBV12-3 or TRBV12-4, the J gene TRBJ2-3, with 11 positions matching TRBD2. With V trimmed by 6 bases and J by 4 bases, 3 bases remained unmatched. The CDR3 has 14 amino acids. CDR3 region: CASSALAGADTQYF. CDR3 coding DNA: TGTGCCAGCAGCGCACTAGCGGGGGCAGATACGCAGTATTTT.

This clonotype was recorded only once. A read error may produce the germline difference seen at one junction end. The V call is TRBV9, the J call TRBJ2-5, with 9 bases aligning to TRBD1. Germline values: CDR1 SGDLS, CDR2 YYNGEE. The CDR3 sequence is 15 residues long. In nucleotides, the CDR3 is TGTGCTAGCAGCGTTAAAGCGGGACAGGGAGAGACCCAGTACTTC. It is translated as CASSVKAGQGETQYF.

The chain combines TRBV12-5 with TRBJ2-7; 9 bases match TRBD2. The V gene's germline CDR1 is LGHNT and CDR2 FRNRAP. This CDR3 has 15 residues. J gave up 5 bases and V 2 bases, and 7 bases lay outside the gene matches. The DNA for the CDR3 is TGTGCTAGTGGTTTGCGGCTAGCGGGGCGCAACGAGCAGTACTTC. It yields the protein CASGLRLAGRNEQYF.

This clonotype has only a few counts. V is TRBV12-3 or TRBV12-4 and J is TRBJ2-7, with D maybe TRBD2 (7 bases). The CDR3 loop spans 17 amino acids. With 6 bases removed from V and 4 bases from J, the gap between germline ends came to 25 bases. The CDR3 reads CASSLLSSGRGGYEQYF. CDR3 DNA sequence: TGTGCCAGCAGCCTTCTCTCTAGCGGACGAGGGGGTTACGAGCAGTACTTC.

J is TRBJ2-5 and V is TRBV3-1, with 7 bases matching TRBD1. TRBJ2-4 matches the DNA end more closely, so the J call is doubtful. Germline V gene lookup returns CDR1 LGHDT and CDR2 YNNKEL (reference sequence). The CDR3 sequence is 14 residues long. The CDR3 sequence is CASSPRGGENIQYF. DNA of the CDR3: TGTGCCAGCAGCCCCAGAGGGGGCGAAAACATTCAGTACTTC.

The sample holds many counts of this clonotype. V is TRBV7-2 and J is TRBJ2-3; no firm D call. This CDR3 region has 14 residues. CDR1 and CDR2 from the germline V gene are SGHTA and FQGNSA. V was shortened by 1 base and J by 0 bases, with 5 bases between the two germline ends. The CDR3 bases are TGTGCCAGCAGCTTAGTTGGGAGCACAGATACGCAGTATTTT. It specifies CASSLVGSTDTQYF.

This clonotype was seen more than once but under ten times. The V and J genes are TRBV9 and TRBJ2-5; D remains unclear. V was clipped by 3 bases and J by 4 bases, with 16 bases between them. The CDR3 length is 15 residues. CDR1 is SGDLS and CDR2 is YYNGEE in the germline V gene. DNA for the CDR3: TGTGCCAGCAGCGAATCCCCGGTCCCAACAGAGACCCAGTACTTC. This encodes CASSESPVPTETQYF.

This sequence joins TRBV3-1 and TRBJ2-1, with 10 bases that match TRBD2. The end of the DNA fits TRBJ2-7 better, so the J call may be wrong. Germline assignment: CDR1 LGHDT and CDR2 YNNKEL (reference sequence). CDR3 length: 18 amino acids. DNA of the CDR3: TGTGCCAGCAGCCAAGAAGCTGGGCTAGCGGGAGATTACAATGAGCAGTACTTC. Protein: CASSQEAGLAGDYNEQYF.

The chain recombines TRBV4-2 with TRBJ2-7; no definite D call. The CDR3 consists of 15 residues. V was pared by 0 bases and J by 2 bases, with 11 bases between. Germline V gene lookup returns CDR1 LGHNA and CDR2 YNFKEQ. CDR3 sequence reads: CASSQDSVRAYEQYF. Written as DNA, the CDR3 is TGTGCCAGCAGCCAAGATTCCGTTAGAGCCTACGAGCAGTACTTC.

This chain connects TRBV27 to TRBJ2-1; D perhaps matches TRBD1 (6 bases). The J call may not be correct, given that the DNA end is closer to TRBJ2-7. Germline V lookup: CDR1 MNHEY, CDR2 SMNVEV (reference sequence). This CDR3 spans 14 amino acids. This chain's CDR3 is CASSRDTSYNEQYF. The CDR3 nucleotides read TGTGCCAGCAGTCGGGACACCTCCTACAATGAGCAGTACTTC.

The table lists this clonotype with a few counts. This chain connects TRBV2 to TRBJ1-2; tentative D call: TRBD1 (6 bases). This CDR3 is built from 12 residues. Trimming took 10 bases from V and 4 from J, leaving 13 bases between them. In germline, CDR1 is SNHLY, CDR2 FYNNEI. CDR3: CANSLQGYGYTF. The CDR3 DNA reads as TGTGCCAACTCATTACAGGGCTATGGCTACACCTTC. Looking up the rest from reference TRBV2 and TRBJ1-2 gives the full variable domain: EPEVTQTPSHQVTQMGQEVILRCVPISNHLYFYWYRQILGQKVEFLVSFYNNEISEKSEIFDDQFSVERPDGSNFTLKIRSTKLEDSAMYFCANSLQGYGYTFGSGTRLTVV.

This clonotype was seen repeatedly, ten times or more. The rearrangement joins TRBV25-1 to TRBJ1-5; unclear D gene. There are 14 residues in the CDR3. Germline values: CDR1 MGHDK, CDR2 SYGVNS. V was cut by 1 base and J by 0 bases, with 4 bases left in between. The CDR3 sequence is CASSESGSNQPQHF. DNA of the CDR3: TGTGCCAGCAGTGAATCTGGTAGCAATCAGCCCCAGCATTTT.

The chain combines TRBV7-2 with TRBJ1-2; no clear D. The CDR3 loop spans 15 amino acids. Trimming cost V 1 base and J 4 bases, with 13 bases left between them. Germline CDR1 SGHTA, CDR2 FQGNSA. The CDR3 loop is CASSLEGNSVYGYTF. CDR3 nucleotides: TGTGCCAGCAGCTTAGAAGGGAATTCGGTCTATGGCTACACCTTC.